The entry below gives a single T cell receptor (beta chain) sequence along with its context. Its specificity is not known. Trimming removed 3 bases at V and 4 bases at J, with 12 bases between. This CDR3 is 14 amino acids long. CDR1 and CDR2 (germline): SGHAT, FQDESV (reference sequence). These data are taken from a study of shared clonotypes between healthy human individuals. Study details: Each donor contributed plates that comprised three CD4 naive, three CD4 memory, two CD8 naive and one CD8 memory.

This table comes from immunoSEQ multiplex PCR, and its TCRdb copy is limited to in-frame clones, with some not included. Of a few hundred thousand clones listed, 95% to 98% are singletons. Notes on the study in general: Sample collection involved blood only; tissue repertoires are likely different. The study found about 5% of naive CD4 clonotypes shared across a handful of donors.

Those who donated were healthy HIV-negative adults, with no recent acute infections or vaccinations reported. The genes are TRBV11-1 and TRBJ1-1; D gene unclear. The sequence was collected from a woman in her 30s in good health. The sequenced sample consisted of naive CD4+ T cells sorted from blood. The subset denotes: CD45RA+ positively selected. The DNA for the CDR3 is TGTGCCAGCAGCTTTCGGGGTAGAGGCACTGAAGCTTTCTTT. Its protein product is CASSFRGRGTEAFF.